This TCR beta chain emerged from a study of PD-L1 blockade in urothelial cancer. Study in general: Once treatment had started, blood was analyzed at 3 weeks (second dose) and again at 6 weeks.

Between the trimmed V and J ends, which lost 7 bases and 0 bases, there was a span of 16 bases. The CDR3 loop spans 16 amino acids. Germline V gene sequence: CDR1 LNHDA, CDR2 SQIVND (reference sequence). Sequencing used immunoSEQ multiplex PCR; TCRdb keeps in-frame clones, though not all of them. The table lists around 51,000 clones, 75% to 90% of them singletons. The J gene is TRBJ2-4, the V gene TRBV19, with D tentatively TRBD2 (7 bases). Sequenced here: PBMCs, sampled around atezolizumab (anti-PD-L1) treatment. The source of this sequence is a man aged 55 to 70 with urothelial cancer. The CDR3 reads CASKGGSLLAKNIQYF. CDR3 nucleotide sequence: TGTGCCAGTAAGGGGGGGAGCTTACTAGCCAAAAACATTCAGTACTTC. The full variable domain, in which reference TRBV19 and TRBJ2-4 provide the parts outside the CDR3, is DGGITQSPKYLFRKEGQNVTLSCEQNLNHDAMYWYRQDPGQGLRLIYYSQIVNDFQKGDIAEGYSVSREKKESFPLTVTSAQKNPTAFYLCASKGGSLLAKNIQYFGAGTRLSVL.